This T cell receptor beta chain was captured in a study of CD8+ T cells in alopecia areata. The overall study: People stayed on tofacitinib for 6 to 18 months, then stopped the drug for 6 months.

This CDR3 is 14 amino acids long. In germline, CDR1 is SGHDT, CDR2 YYEEEE. V was clipped by 4 bases and J by 2 bases, with 12 bases between them. Study outcomes and limitations: Possibly as an HLA-related effect, TCR sharing across patients appeared less clear than in mice.

A note on this clone: Its target is unknown.

It was cDNA, reverse transcribed from extracted RNA, that served as the sequencing template. Clones were read by immunoSEQ multiplex PCR, and TCRdb kept only the in-frame ones, dropping some. The sample records more than 200,000 clones, 40% to 45% being singletons. The sample's treatment: oral pan-JAK inhibitor, 5-10 mg twice daily. The sequencing used CD4+ T cells sorted from blood, collected between weeks 36 and 40, from a patient treated with tofacitinib. The receptor comes from a human donor with alopecia areata. The chain recombines TRBV5-6 with TRBJ1-2; D call uncertain. For the CDR3, the DNA is TGTGCCAGCAGCGGTGGTCCTGGGAACTATGGCTACACCTTC. Protein product: CASSGGPGNYGYTF.